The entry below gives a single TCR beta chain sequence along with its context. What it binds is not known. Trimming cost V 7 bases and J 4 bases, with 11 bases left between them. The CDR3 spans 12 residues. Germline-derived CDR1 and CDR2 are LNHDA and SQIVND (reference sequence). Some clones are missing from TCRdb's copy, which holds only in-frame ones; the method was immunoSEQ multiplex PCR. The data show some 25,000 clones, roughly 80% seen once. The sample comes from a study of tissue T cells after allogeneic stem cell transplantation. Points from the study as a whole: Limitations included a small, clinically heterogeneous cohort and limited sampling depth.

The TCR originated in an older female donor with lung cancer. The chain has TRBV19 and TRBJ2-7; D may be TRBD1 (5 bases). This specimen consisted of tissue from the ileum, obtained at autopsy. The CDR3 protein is CASTGSAYEQYF. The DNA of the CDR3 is TGTGCCAGTACAGGGTCGGCTTACGAGCAGTACTTC.